This TCR beta chain was identified in a study of blood T cell repertoires in COVID-19. Original handling: It was from reference gene primer amplification that nucleated cell counts were estimated. The protocol was immunoSEQ multiplex PCR, while the TCRdb copy is restricted to in-frame clones and leaves out a portion. V and J calls plus clone size are reproduced from that table; the DNA served to infer D and trimming. There are 90,000 to 120,000 clones in the sample; approximately 88% occur only once, and roughly 4.6% lies in the top ten. Germline CDR1 SGHTA, CDR2 FQGNSA. The CDR3 has 15 amino acids. V trimming: 4 bases; J trimming: 6 bases; junction bases outside the gene matches: 9.

The source material was peripheral blood. The chain links TRBV7-2 to TRBJ1-5, with TRBD1 identical over 7 bases. The source of this sequence is a man aged 40-50 years with active or convalescent COVID-19. In DNA form, the CDR3 reads TGTGCCAGCAGCTCGACAGGGTTTGGGGGTCAGCCCCAGCATTTT. Its protein is CASSSTGFGGQPQHF.